This T cell receptor beta chain is from a study of blood T cell repertoires in COVID-19. The overall study: Collection of acute and convalescent COVID-19 samples took place in the United States, Italy and Spain. Nucleic acid was either cDNA or gDNA, and it came from T cells, B-cell-depleted T cells, or PBMCs.

This table comes from immunoSEQ multiplex PCR, and its TCRdb copy is limited to in-frame clones, with some not included. The profile shows some 170,000 clones, about four fifths of them singletons. The CDR3 length is 19 residues. CDR1 and CDR2 (germline): KGHSH, LQKENI. The J segment lost 5 bases and the V segment lost 4 bases, leaving 13 bases of the junction unmatched. The source of this sequence is a man aged 55 to 70 with active or convalescent COVID-19. Sequencing used peripheral blood. This chain joins TRBV18 and TRBJ2-2, with 13 bases identical to TRBD2. This CDR3 is CASSLLTGLAGVGTGELFF. DNA of the CDR3: TGTGCCAGCTCACTCCTAACTGGACTAGCGGGAGTTGGAACCGGGGAGCTGTTTTTT.